This T cell receptor beta chain comes out of a study of kidney transplant recipient with SARS-CoV-2 infection. TCRdb re-called the reads through MiXCR, storing one row per CDR3 protein. The sample lists under 250,000 distinct CDR3 sequences, roughly 26% occurring once. The sequence derives from a young adult male patient who had COVID-19 and was a kidney transplant recipient. Some T cells may be supplied by the graft donor. Sequences were derived from a blood sample, sampled at baseline and on day 111 from a kidney transplant recipient.

The CDR3 protein is CASSQDGGLTREQFF. The CDR3 DNA sequence: TGTGCCAGCAGCCAAGATGGGGGGTTAACGCGCGAGCAGTTCTTC. The genes are TRBV4-2 and TRBJ2-1; a weak D match, TRBD2 (6 bases). Trimming pared 0 bases from V and 10 bases from J, leaving 16 bases between. From germline, CDR1 is LGHNA and CDR2 YNFKEQ. The CDR3 extends over 15 amino acids.